This entry lists 16 T cell receptor beta chains sequenced from one sample in a study of CD8 T cells in ankylosing spondylitis. MiXCR, run by TCRdb on the 5' RACE reads, gives a single entry per CDR3 protein. Among 200,000 to 250,000 distinct CDR3 sequences listed, around 18% were seen once. No cognate antigen is known for these TCRs. General study findings and limits: Seemingly distinctive of ankylosing spondylitis blood was a TCR beta motif formed by eight highly homologous variants.

Sequenced: blood, either unsorted or a sorted T cell fraction (not recorded which). The receptors shown here come from a male donor with ankylosing spondylitis.

This clonotype was detected a few times. The chain is built from TRBV7-9 and TRBJ2-7, with 8 bases fitting TRBD2. Germline V gene sequence: CDR1 SEHNR, CDR2 FQNEAQ (reference sequence). The CDR3 loop spans 16 amino acids. V lost 5 bases and J lost 0; bases outside the gene matches: 9. DNA for the CDR3: TGTGCCAGCAGCGCGTCTAGCGGGCCTAGCTCCTACGAGCAGTACTTC. Amino acid sequence: CASSASSGPSSYEQYF. Full variable domain (rest looked up from reference TRBV7-9 and TRBJ2-7): DTGVSQNPRHKITKRGQNVTFRCDPISEHNRLYWYRQTLGQGPEFLTYFQNEAQLEKSRLLSDRFSAERPKGSFSTLEIQRTEQGDSAMYLCASSASSGPSSYEQYFGPGTRLTVT.

J is TRBJ2-7 and V is TRBV6-2 or TRBV6-3, with D possibly matching TRBD2 (6 bases). The V and J ends lost 8 bases and 2 bases respectively, with 13 bases between them. The CDR3 length is 13 residues. CDR1 is MNHEY, CDR2 SVGEGT, per germline. CDR3 DNA: TGTGCCAGCTCTCCGACTAGTCCCTACGAGCAGTACTTC. This codes for CASSPTSPYEQYF.

This clonotype showed up just a few times. The V and J genes are TRBV28 and TRBJ2-5; 9 positions agree with TRBD1. J gave up 5 bases and V 3 bases, and 7 bases lay outside the gene matches. The CDR3 extends over 15 amino acids. Looked up from germline, CDR1 is MDHEN and CDR2 is SYDVKM. CDR3 in DNA: TGTGCCAGCAGTTTTTGGGACAGGGATAGGGAGACCCAGTACTTC. Translated: CASSFWDRDRETQYF.

This clonotype has a handful of counts. In DNA form, the CDR3 reads TGTGCCAGCAGCTTAGTTCGGCGGGCCTACGAGCAGTACTTC. It encodes CASSLVRRAYEQYF. This chain joins TRBV7-2 and TRBJ2-7; perhaps TRBD2 as D (5 bases). Trimming removed 1 base at V and 2 bases at J, with 9 bases between. CDR1 and CDR2 (germline): SGHTA, FQGNSA. The CDR3 has 14 amino acids.

The V call is TRBV7-3, the J call TRBJ2-2; D not certain. V lost 3 bases and J 5 bases, leaving 7 bases between the germline ends. The CDR3 is 13 amino acids. The germline V gene has CDR1 SGHTA and CDR2 FQGTGA. Here the CDR3 reads CASSLMATGELFF. The DNA of the CDR3 is TGTGCCAGCAGCTTGATGGCTACCGGGGAGCTGTTTTTT.

This clonotype was counted only a few times. The chain couples TRBV6-5 to TRBJ2-3, with D unclear. Germline lookup yields CDR1 MNHEY and CDR2 SVGAGI. The CDR3 covers 15 residues. V lost 1 base and J 0 bases, leaving 8 bases between the germline ends. In nucleotides, the CDR3 is TGTGCCAGCAGTTACTTCGCGAAAAGCACAGATACGCAGTATTTT. It encodes CASSYFAKSTDTQYF.

This chain uses TRBV6-5 with TRBJ2-3; D gene unclear. The germline V gene encodes CDR1 MNHEY and CDR2 SVGAGI. Trimming left V 0 bases short and J 5 bases short, with 12 bases between. The CDR3 is 15 amino acids. This CDR3 reads CASSYSGRSGDTQYF. The CDR3 bases are TGTGCCAGCAGTTACTCGGGTCGATCCGGAGATACGCAGTATTTT.

The genes are TRBV29-1 and TRBJ2-7; D assignment may be TRBD1 or TRBD2 (5 bases each). The CDR3 loop spans 13 amino acids. Per germline, CDR1 SQVTM and CDR2 ANQGSEA. V lost 6 bases, J lost 7 bases, and 19 bases lay in between. The CDR3 here is CSVQRDGPDEQYF. The CDR3 DNA follows: TGCAGCGTACAACGGGACGGCCCTGATGAGCAGTACTTC.

The sample holds a few counts of this clonotype. The J gene is TRBJ2-3, the V gene TRBV7-3; D gene ambiguous. V was cut by 3 bases and J by 2 bases, with 15 bases left in between. Germline V gives CDR1 SGHTA, CDR2 FQGTGA. CDR3 length equals 16 residues. The CDR3 nucleotides read TGTGCCAGCAGCTTTGGGCCACCTTACTTCACAGATACGCAGTATTTT. Translation gives CASSFGPPYFTDTQYF.

The CDR3 DNA reads TGTGCCAGCAGTTTACTACTAGCGGAGGGGGCATACAATGAGCAGTTCTTC. This translates into CASSLLLAEGAYNEQFF. The rearrangement links TRBV27 to TRBJ2-1, with TRBD2 as a possible D gene (8 bases). Trimming pared 2 bases from V and 4 bases from J, leaving 18 bases between. The germline V gene has CDR1 MNHEY and CDR2 SMNVEV (reference sequence). The CDR3 extends over 17 amino acids.

The chain links TRBV7-9 to TRBJ2-1, with D perhaps TRBD2 (6 bases). This CDR3 contains 15 residues. Trimming pared 3 bases from V and 7 bases from J, leaving 16 bases between. CDR1 and CDR2 from the germline V gene are SEHNR and FQNEAQ (reference sequence). CDR3 in amino acids: CASSFFGGTANEQFF. DNA of the CDR3: TGTGCCAGCAGCTTTTTCGGCGGGACCGCGAATGAGCAGTTCTTC.

Ten or more counts support this clonotype. The chain recombines TRBV7-8 with TRBJ1-2, with D maybe TRBD1 (5 bases). The CDR3 totals 15 residues. V lost 5 bases and J lost 0, with 13 bases in between. Germline-derived CDR1 and CDR2 are SGHVS and FQNEAQ. CDR3 loop: CASSTGTDSNYGYTF. CDR3 sequence (DNA): TGTGCCAGCAGCACTGGGACGGATTCTAACTATGGCTACACCTTC. The variable domain in full, completed from reference TRBV7-8 and TRBJ1-2, reads GAGVSQSPRYKVAKRGQDVALRCDPISGHVSLFWYQQALGQGPEFLTYFQNEAQLDKSGLPSDRFFAERPEGSVSTLKIQRTQQEDSAVYLCASSTGTDSNYGYTFGSGTRLTVV.

This clonotype was seen a few times. The V call is TRBV5-6, the J call TRBJ1-1, with no clear D. This CDR3 spans 15 amino acids. Trimming pared 1 base from V and 5 bases from J, leaving 15 bases between. Germline V gene sequence: CDR1 SGHDT, CDR2 YYEEEE. The CDR3 DNA reads as TGTGCCAGCAGCTTGTTCCTCGGGTCCGCGACTGAAGCTTTCTTT. Its translation: CASSLFLGSATEAFF.

This clonotype was observed a few times. The chain couples TRBV12-3 or TRBV12-4 to TRBJ2-1; 9 positions match TRBD2. The CDR3 sequence is 15 residues long. Germline trimming cut 5 bases from V and 5 bases from J; bases unmatched to any gene: 7. The CDR3 DNA follows: TGTGCCAGCAGTCCGGTGCGGGAGGGCAACAATGAGCAGTTCTTC. Its protein is CASSPVREGNNEQFF.

This clonotype was counted a few times. The chain is built from TRBV27 and TRBJ2-7; TRBD1 might be the D (5 bases). V lost 7 bases and J lost 2, with 15 bases in between. CDR3 length: 14 amino acids. Germline CDR1 is MNHEY and CDR2 is SMNVEV (reference sequence). The CDR3 region is CASMRQGFPYEQYF. Here the CDR3 DNA reads TGTGCCAGCATGAGGCAGGGCTTCCCCTACGAGCAGTACTTC.

CDR3 coding DNA: TGTGCCAGCAGTTCCTCAGGGTTAGCAGATACGCAGTATTTT. It yields the protein CASSSSGLADTQYF. The chain has TRBV12-3 or TRBV12-4 and TRBJ2-3, with D possibly being TRBD1 (5 bases). V shed 4 bases and J shed 4 bases, with 12 bases lying between them. The CDR3 spans 14 residues.